Listed below are T cell receptor beta chains from one sample, sequenced in a study of cytomegalovirus exposure and HLA in healthy donors. The protocol was immunoSEQ multiplex PCR, while the TCRdb copy is restricted to in-frame clones and leaves out a portion. The table has over 150,000 clones, roughly 72% seen once. Sample: PBMCs. These receptors were obtained from a man between 25 and 39 years old in good health and CMV-seronegative. Both conserved end residues are part of each CDR3. A D gene is named only where the DNA matches it firmly. Rows may omit the clone size; those that give it use once, few, many or a size class.

V	size	J	D	DNA	CDR3
TRBV28	.	TRBJ1-2	TRBD1	TGTGCCAGCAGTTTATACGGGACAGGGAGTTACACCTTC	CASSLYGTGSYTF
TRBV2	once	TRBJ1-5	.	TGTGCCAGCAGCGGGAGCAATCAGCCCCAGCATTTT	CASSGSNQPQHF
TRBV14	.	TRBJ2-7	.	TGTGCCAGCAGCCAAGATCGGGTTTCATTCGAGCAGTACTTC	CASSQDRVSFEQYF
TRBV27	.	TRBJ2-4	.	TGTGCCAGCAGTTTCGCGGGGGCGGGCATTCAGTACTTC	CASSFAGAGIQYF
TRBV5-1	.	TRBJ2-3	.	TGCGCCAGCAGCCGGACTATTAGCACAGATACGCAGTATTTT	CASSRTISTDTQYF
TRBV28	.	TRBJ1-1	.	TGTGCCAGCAGTTTATTCTCTGAAGCTTTCTTT	CASSLFSEAFF
TRBV19	once	TRBJ1-1	.	TGTGCCAGTAGCAACCCTCCGGGGTTGAACACTGAAGCTTTCTTT	CASSNPPGLNTEAFF
TRBV30	.	TRBJ2-7	TRBD2	TGTGCCTGGAGTTTGCACCCCGGGACTACCGATCAGAAACTCTCCTACGAGCAGTACTTC	CAWSLHPGTTDQKLSYEQYF
TRBV7-2	.	TRBJ2-5	.	TGTGCCAGCAGCTTAGGGTCGGGGATGGAGACCCAGTACTTC	CASSLGSGMETQYF
TRBV29-1	.	TRBJ2-3	.	TGCAGCGTTCGGGACATTGGTACGCAGTATTTT	CSVRDIGTQYF
TRBV5-1	.	TRBJ2-5	TRBD1	TGCGCCAGCAGCCGGGGGCAGGGGGCTGCAGAGACCCAGTACTTC	CASSRGQGAAETQYF
TRBV6-5	few	TRBJ2-5	TRBD1	TGTGCCAGCAGGAGACAGGGGAGCGGGGAGACCCAGTACTTC	CASRRQGSGETQYF
TRBV5-6	.	TRBJ1-2	.	TGTGCCAGCAGCTTGGAAGGGGTCTATGGCTACACCTTC	CASSLEGVYGYTF
TRBV14	.	TRBJ2-7	TRBD1	TGTGCCAGCAGCCCCAAATGGGCAGGGGGCGAGCAGTACTTC	CASSPKWAGGEQYF
TRBV7-7	few	TRBJ2-5	TRBD2	TGTGCTAGCAGCTTGGGAACTAGCGGGGGGGTGGAGACCCAGTACTTC	CASSLGTSGGVETQYF
TRBV19	.	TRBJ1-1	.	TGTGCCAGTAGCGTTTGGGGAGTTGAGAGTACTGAAGCTTTCTTT	CASSVWGVESTEAFF
TRBV5-6	.	TRBJ2-7	.	TGTGCCAGCACCCAGGGTGGGCCAACCTACGAGCAGTACTTC	CASTQGGPTYEQYF
TRBV5-1	.	TRBJ1-1	TRBD1	TGCGCCAGCAGCCCAGGGGGCTGGACTGAAGCTTTCTTT	CASSPGGWTEAFF
TRBV13	few	TRBJ2-1	.	TGTGCCAGCAGCATTACAGGCCGAGGTTTCTACAATGAGCAGTTCTTC	CASSITGRGFYNEQFF
TRBV7-2	.	TRBJ1-2	TRBD1	TGTGCCAGCAGCAGGGACAGGTTTGGCTACACCTTC	CASSRDRFGYTF
TRBV19	.	TRBJ1-1	.	TGTGCCAGTAGCCCAGACTGGAACACTGAAGCTTTCTTT	CASSPDWNTEAFF
TRBV5-1	.	TRBJ2-1	.	TGCGCCAGCAGCTTGGGCGGGTGGAAAGGGTCCTACAATGAGCAGTTCTTC	CASSLGGWKGSYNEQFF
TRBV19	.	TRBJ1-2	.	TGTGCCAGTAGTGTCGGACAGAACTATGGCTACACCTTC	CASSVGQNYGYTF
TRBV5-1	.	TRBJ2-7	.	TGCGCCAGCAGCGTGGACAGTGCCTACGAGCAGTACTTC	CASSVDSAYEQYF
TRBV5-6	.	TRBJ2-1	.	TGTGCCAGCAGCTTACAGGGATACAATGAGCAGTTCTTC	CASSLQGYNEQFF
TRBV2	.	TRBJ1-1	.	TGTGCCAGCAGTGAAGGAGGGTCGGGCACTGAAGCTTTCTTT	CASSEGGSGTEAFF
TRBV29-1	.	TRBJ2-7	TRBD1	TGCAGCGTTATAGGGACAGTCTACGAGCAGTACTTC	CSVIGTVYEQYF
TRBV5-6	once	TRBJ2-5	.	TGTGCCAGCAGCTTGGGGGGGGGCCGAGAGACCCAGTACTTC	CASSLGGGRETQYF
TRBV9	.	TRBJ2-6	.	TGTGCCAGCAACCTAAGCTCTGGGGCCAACGTCCTGACTTTC	CASNLSSGANVLTF
TRBV2	.	TRBJ2-5	.	TGTGCCAGCAGTGGTGAGGAGACCCAGTACTTC	CASSGEETQYF
TRBV14	.	TRBJ2-5	TRBD1	TGTGCCAGCAGCCTCCGGACAGGGGGCATGGAGACCCAGTACTTC	CASSLRTGGMETQYF
TRBV11-2	.	TRBJ1-5	.	TGTGCCAGCAGCTTAGGGCTCAGGGTAGATCAGCCCCAGCATTTT	CASSLGLRVDQPQHF
TRBV6-5	few	TRBJ1-1	.	TGTGCCAGCAGTTTCAGAAACACTGAAGCTTTCTTT	CASSFRNTEAFF
TRBV19	.	TRBJ1-1	TRBD1	TGTGCCAGTCGCAGGGGGGCGACTGAAGCTTTCTTT	CASRRGATEAFF
TRBV23-1	.	TRBJ2-2	.	TGCGCCAGCAGTCATGGGCAGCTCACCGGGGAGCTGTTTTTT	CASSHGQLTGELFF
TRBV18	.	TRBJ2-7	.	TGTGCCAGCTCACGAGTCCAGGGGTACGAGCAGTACTTC	CASSRVQGYEQYF
TRBV18	.	TRBJ1-1	.	TGTGCCAGCTCACCACGATCCGGGGGACCTGAAGCTTTCTTT	CASSPRSGGPEAFF
TRBV5-1	.	TRBJ2-5	TRBD2	TGCGCCAGCTTCCAAACTAGCGGGGGGGCGGAAGAGACCCAGTACTTC	CASFQTSGGAEETQYF
TRBV6-5	.	TRBJ2-1	TRBD2	TGTGCCAGCAGTTACTATACTAGCGGGGGGGAGCAGTTCTTC	CASSYYTSGGEQFF
TRBV28	once	TRBJ1-1	.	TGTGCCACCCAGGGCCCGAACACTGAAGCTTTCTTT	CATQGPNTEAFF
TRBV10-3	.	TRBJ2-3	.	TGTGCCACGAGCACCGGGACTTCGATAGATACGCAGTATTTT	CATSTGTSIDTQYF
TRBV6-5	.	TRBJ1-1	TRBD1	TGTGCCAGCAGTTACCAGGGGGCCAACACTGAAGCTTTCTTT	CASSYQGANTEAFF
TRBV2	.	TRBJ2-3	TRBD1	TGTGCCAGCAGTGAATGGGGGACAGGGGGTTTTGCATCGGCACAAGATACGCAGTATTTT	CASSEWGTGGFASAQDTQYF
TRBV28	.	TRBJ1-1	.	TGTGCCAGCAGCCCGTCACCCGGGGACACTGAAGCTTTCTTT	CASSPSPGDTEAFF
TRBV18	.	TRBJ2-1	TRBD2	TGTGCCAGCTCACCTACTAGCGGGGGGGATGGGGCCTACAATGAGCAGTTCTTC	CASSPTSGGDGAYNEQFF
TRBV2	few	TRBJ2-7	.	TGTGCCAGCAGTGTGGGAGCATACGAGCAGTACTTC	CASSVGAYEQYF
TRBV7-2	.	TRBJ2-7	TRBD2	TGTGCCAGCAGCGAACTAGCGGCCTCCTACGAGCAGTACTTC	CASSELAASYEQYF
TRBV4-1	.	TRBJ1-4	.	TGCGCCAGCAGCCAAAAGTCGACAAGCTCAAATGAAAAACTGTTTTTT	CASSQKSTSSNEKLFF
TRBV18	once	TRBJ1-6	TRBD1	TGTGCCAGCTCACTGGGGACAGCCGACGGGGCCCTCCACTTT	CASSLGTADGALHF
TRBV27	.	TRBJ1-1	.	TGTGCCAGCACCCGGCGGGGAGGTGACACTGAAGCTTTCTTT	CASTRRGGDTEAFF
TRBV5-1	.	TRBJ2-2	.	TGCGCCAGCAGCTTTGAGGTGACCGGGGAGCTGTTTTTT	CASSFEVTGELFF
TRBV9	.	TRBJ2-1	TRBD2	TGTGCCAGCAGCGTTGCCATAGCGGGGGGCCTAAACAATGAGCAGTTCTTC	CASSVAIAGGLNNEQFF